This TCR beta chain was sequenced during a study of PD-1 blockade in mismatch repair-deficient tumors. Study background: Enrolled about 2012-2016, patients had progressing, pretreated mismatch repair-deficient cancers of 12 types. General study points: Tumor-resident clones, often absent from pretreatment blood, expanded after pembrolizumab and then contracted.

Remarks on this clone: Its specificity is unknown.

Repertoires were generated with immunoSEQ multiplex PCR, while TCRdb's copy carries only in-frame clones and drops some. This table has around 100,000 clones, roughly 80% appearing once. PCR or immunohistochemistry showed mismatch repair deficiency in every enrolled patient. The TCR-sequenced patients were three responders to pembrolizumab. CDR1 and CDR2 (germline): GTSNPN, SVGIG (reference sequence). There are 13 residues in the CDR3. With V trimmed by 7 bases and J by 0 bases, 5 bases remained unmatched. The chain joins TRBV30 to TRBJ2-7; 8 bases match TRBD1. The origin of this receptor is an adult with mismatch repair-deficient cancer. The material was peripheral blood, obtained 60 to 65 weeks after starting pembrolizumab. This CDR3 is CASRGLSSYEQYF. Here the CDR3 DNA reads TGTGCCTCCAGGGGGCTTTCCTCCTACGAGCAGTACTTC.